This T cell receptor beta chain derives from a study of blood T cell repertoires in COVID-19. Across the whole study: Both acute and convalescent COVID-19 samples were obtained from the United States, Italy and Spain.

Original data processing: By means of reference gene primer amplification, nucleated cell counts were estimated. The assay was immunoSEQ multiplex PCR, and TCRdb's table has in-frame clones only and misses some. D and trimming come from the DNA, and the V and J calls and clone size come from that table. Altogether around 110,000 clones are present, roughly nine tenths being singletons, with the ten largest covering about 5.3%. The J segment lost 2 bases and the V segment lost 9 bases, leaving 9 bases of the junction unmatched. The CDR3 runs 14 residues. Germline lookup yields CDR1 SGHRS and CDR2 YFSETQ.

The sequence came from a man aged 40-55 years with active or convalescent COVID-19. This chain uses TRBV5-1 with TRBJ2-3; 7 bases are a match to TRBD2. Material for sequencing was peripheral blood. The CDR3 DNA is TGCGCCACCCGGAGGCGGGAGCCCACAGATACGCAGTATTTT. It specifies CATRRREPTDTQYF.